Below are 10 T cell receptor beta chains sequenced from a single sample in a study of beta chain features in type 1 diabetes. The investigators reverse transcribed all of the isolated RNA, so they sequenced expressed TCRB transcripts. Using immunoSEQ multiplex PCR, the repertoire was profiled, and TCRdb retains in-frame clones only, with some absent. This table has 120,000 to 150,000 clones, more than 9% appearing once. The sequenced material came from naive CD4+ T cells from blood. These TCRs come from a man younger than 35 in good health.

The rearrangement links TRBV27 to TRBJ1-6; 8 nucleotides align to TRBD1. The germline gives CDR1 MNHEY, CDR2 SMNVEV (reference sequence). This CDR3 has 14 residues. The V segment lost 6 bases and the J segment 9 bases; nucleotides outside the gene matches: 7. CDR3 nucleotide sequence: TGTGCCAGCAGACCTACAGGGGGAGGTTCACCCCTCCACTTT. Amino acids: CASRPTGGGSPLHF.

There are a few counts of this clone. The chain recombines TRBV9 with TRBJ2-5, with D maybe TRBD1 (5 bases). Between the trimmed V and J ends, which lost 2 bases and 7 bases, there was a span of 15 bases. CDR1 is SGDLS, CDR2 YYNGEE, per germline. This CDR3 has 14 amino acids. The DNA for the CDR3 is TGTGCCAGCAGCGTTCCGGACATCCTGGGGACCCAGTACTTC. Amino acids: CASSVPDILGTQYF.

The CDR3 reads CASSPDSLEKLFF. The CDR3 nucleotides read TGTGCCAGCTCACCGGACAGCCTTGAAAAACTGTTTTTT. The chain uses TRBV18 and TRBJ1-4; a weak D match, TRBD1 (6 bases). Germline V CDR1 and CDR2: KGHSH, LQKENI. CDR3 size: 13 residues. Trimming removed 3 bases from V and 7 bases from J, with 9 bases in between.

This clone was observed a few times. In DNA, the CDR3 is TGTGCCAGTAGTATCCACGATAGCGGGGGGGTTGAGACCCAGTACTTC. It is translated as CASSIHDSGGVETQYF. The rearrangement joins TRBV19 to TRBJ2-5, with 11 bases lining up with TRBD2. The CDR3 is 16 residues long. The germline CDR1 and CDR2 sequences are LNHDA and SQIVND (reference sequence). Losses at the gene ends were 3 bases for V and 5 bases for J; bases not matched to a gene: 8.

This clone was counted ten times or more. This CDR3 reads CASSWTGVNTEAFF. CDR3 nucleotide sequence: TGTGCCAGCAGCTGGACAGGGGTGAACACTGAAGCTTTCTTT. The chain joins TRBV7-9 to TRBJ1-1, with 9 bases fitting TRBD1. Germline V gene sequence: CDR1 SEHNR, CDR2 FQNEAQ (reference sequence). The trim removed 4 bases at V and 0 bases at J, leaving 0 bases unmatched. The length of the CDR3 is 14 residues.

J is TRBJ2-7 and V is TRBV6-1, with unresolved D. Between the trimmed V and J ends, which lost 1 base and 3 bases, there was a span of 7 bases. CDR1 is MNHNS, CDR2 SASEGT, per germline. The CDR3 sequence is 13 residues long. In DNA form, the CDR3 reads TGTGCCAGCAGTGAAGACGGTAACTACGAGCAGTACTTC. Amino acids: CASSEDGNYEQYF.

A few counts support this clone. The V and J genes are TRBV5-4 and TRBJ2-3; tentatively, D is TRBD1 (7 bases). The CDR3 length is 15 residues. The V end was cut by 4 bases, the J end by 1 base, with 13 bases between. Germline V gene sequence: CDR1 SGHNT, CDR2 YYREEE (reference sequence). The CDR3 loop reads CASSAGGSGTDTQYF. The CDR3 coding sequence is TGTGCCAGCAGCGCAGGGGGGTCGGGCACAGATACGCAGTATTTT.

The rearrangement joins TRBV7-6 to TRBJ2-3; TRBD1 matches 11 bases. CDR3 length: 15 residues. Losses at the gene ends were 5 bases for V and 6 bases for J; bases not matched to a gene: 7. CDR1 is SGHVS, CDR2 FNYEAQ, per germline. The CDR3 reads CASSMRTGGIDTQYF. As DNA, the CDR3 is TGTGCCAGCAGCATGAGGACAGGGGGCATTGATACGCAGTATTTT. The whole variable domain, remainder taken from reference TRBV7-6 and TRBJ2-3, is GAGVSQSPRYKVTKRGQDVALRCDPISGHVSLYWYRQALGQGPEFLTYFNYEAQQDKSGLPNDRFSAERPEGSISTLTIQRTEQRDSAMYRCASSMRTGGIDTQYFGPGTRLTVL.

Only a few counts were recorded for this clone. CDR3 sequence reads: CASSLIGVDTGELFF. In DNA, the CDR3 is TGTGCCAGCAGCTTAATCGGGGTAGACACCGGGGAGCTGTTTTTT. The chain has TRBV7-7 and TRBJ2-2, with a tentative D call TRBD2 (5 bases). The V gene's germline CDR1 is SSHAT and CDR2 FNYEAQ (reference sequence). Between the trimmed V and J ends, which lost 2 bases and 3 bases, there was a span of 10 bases. The CDR3 runs to 15 residues.

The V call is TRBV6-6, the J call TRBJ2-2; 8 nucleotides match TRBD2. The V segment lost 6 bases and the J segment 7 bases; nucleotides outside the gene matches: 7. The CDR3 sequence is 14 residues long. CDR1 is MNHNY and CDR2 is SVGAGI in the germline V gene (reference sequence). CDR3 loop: CASSTIGRDGELFF. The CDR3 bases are TGTGCCAGCAGCACCATCGGGAGGGACGGGGAGCTGTTTTTT.